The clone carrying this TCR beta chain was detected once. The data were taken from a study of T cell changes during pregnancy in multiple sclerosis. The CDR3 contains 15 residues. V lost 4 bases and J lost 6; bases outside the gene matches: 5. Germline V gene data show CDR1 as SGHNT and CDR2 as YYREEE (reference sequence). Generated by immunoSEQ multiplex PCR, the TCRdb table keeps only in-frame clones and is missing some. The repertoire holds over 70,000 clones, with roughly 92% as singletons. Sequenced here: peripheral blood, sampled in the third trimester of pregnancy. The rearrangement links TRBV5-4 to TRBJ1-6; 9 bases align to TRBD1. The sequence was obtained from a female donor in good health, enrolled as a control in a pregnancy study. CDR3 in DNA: TGTGCCAGCAGCCCCCCGGGACAGGGTAATTCACCCCTCCACTTT. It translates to CASSPPGQGNSPLHF.